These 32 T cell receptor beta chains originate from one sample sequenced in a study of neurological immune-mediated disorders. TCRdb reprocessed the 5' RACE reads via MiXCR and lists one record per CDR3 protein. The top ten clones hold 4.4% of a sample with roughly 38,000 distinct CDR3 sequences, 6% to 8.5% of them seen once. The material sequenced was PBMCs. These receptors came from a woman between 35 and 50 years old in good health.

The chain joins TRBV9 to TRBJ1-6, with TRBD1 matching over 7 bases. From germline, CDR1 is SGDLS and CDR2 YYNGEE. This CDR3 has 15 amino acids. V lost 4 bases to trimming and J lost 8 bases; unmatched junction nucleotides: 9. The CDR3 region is CASSRGYRGDSPLHF. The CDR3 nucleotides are TGTGCCAGCAGCCGAGGGTACAGGGGTGATTCACCCCTCCACTTT.

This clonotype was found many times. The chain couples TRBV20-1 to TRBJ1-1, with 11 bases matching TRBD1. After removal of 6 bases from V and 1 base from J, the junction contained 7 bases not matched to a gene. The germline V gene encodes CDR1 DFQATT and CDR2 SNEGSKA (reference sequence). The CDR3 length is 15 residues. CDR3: CSAFPGTGGNTEAFF. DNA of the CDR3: TGCAGTGCCTTTCCCGGGACAGGGGGGAACACTGAAGCTTTCTTT.

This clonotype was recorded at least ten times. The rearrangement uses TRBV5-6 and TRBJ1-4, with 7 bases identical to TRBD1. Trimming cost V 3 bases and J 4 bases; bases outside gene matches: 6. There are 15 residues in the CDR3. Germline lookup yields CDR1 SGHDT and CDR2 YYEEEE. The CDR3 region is CASSYGTALNEKLFF. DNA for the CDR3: TGTGCCAGCAGCTACGGGACAGCTCTTAATGAAAAACTGTTTTTT.

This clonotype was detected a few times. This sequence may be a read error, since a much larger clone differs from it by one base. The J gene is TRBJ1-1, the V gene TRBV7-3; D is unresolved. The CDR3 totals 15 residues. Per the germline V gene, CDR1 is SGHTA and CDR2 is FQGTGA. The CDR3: CVSSPLGGSATEAFF. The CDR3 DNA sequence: TGTGTCAGCAGCCCCCTAGGAGGGTCGGCGACTGAAGCTTTCTTT.

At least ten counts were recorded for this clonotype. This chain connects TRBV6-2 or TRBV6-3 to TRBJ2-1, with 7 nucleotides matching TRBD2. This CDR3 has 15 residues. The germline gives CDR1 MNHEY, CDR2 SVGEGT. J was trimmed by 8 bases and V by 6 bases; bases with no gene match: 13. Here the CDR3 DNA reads TGTGCCAGCAGCCAAGGGGCGGGGGAGGTGGATGAGCAGTTCTTC. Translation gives CASSQGAGEVDEQFF.

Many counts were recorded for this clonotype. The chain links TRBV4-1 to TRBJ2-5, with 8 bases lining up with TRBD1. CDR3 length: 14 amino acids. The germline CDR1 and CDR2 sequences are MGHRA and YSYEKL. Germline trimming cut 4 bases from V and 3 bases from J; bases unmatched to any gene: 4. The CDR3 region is CASSPQTGEETQYF. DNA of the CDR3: TGCGCCAGCAGCCCCCAGACAGGGGAAGAGACCCAGTACTTC.

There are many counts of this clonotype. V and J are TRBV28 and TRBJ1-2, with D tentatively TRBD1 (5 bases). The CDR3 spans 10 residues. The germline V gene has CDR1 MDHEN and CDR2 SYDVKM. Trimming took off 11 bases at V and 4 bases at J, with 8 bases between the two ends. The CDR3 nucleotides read TGTGCCTCGGGGGGCTATGGCTACACCTTC. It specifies CASGGYGYTF.

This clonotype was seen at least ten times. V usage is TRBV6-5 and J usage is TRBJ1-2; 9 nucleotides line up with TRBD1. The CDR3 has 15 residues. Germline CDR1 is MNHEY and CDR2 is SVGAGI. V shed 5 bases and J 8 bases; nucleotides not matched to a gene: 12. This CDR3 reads CASSPYPGQGRGYTF. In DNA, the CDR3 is TGTGCCAGCAGTCCCTATCCCGGACAGGGGAGAGGCTACACCTTC.

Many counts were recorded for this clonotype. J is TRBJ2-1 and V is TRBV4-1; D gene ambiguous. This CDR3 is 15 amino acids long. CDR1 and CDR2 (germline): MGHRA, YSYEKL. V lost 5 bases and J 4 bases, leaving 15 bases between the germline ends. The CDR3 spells CASSSRVGPYNEQFF. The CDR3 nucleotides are TGCGCCAGCAGCTCCAGAGTTGGTCCTTACAATGAGCAGTTCTTC.

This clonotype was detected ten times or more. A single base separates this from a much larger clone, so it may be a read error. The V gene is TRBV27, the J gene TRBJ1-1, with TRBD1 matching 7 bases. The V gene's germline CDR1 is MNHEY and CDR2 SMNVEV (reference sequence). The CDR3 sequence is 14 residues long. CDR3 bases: TGTGTCAGCAGTTTATCCCGACAGGGCACTGAAGCTTTCTTT. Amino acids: CVSSLSRQGTEAFF.

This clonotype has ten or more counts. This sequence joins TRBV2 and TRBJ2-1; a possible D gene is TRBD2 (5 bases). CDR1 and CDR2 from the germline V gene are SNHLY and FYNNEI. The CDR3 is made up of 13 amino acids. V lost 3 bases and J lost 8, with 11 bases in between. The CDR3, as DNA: TGTGCCAGCAGTGATATTACGGACTATGAGCAGTTCTTC. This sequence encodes CASSDITDYEQFF.

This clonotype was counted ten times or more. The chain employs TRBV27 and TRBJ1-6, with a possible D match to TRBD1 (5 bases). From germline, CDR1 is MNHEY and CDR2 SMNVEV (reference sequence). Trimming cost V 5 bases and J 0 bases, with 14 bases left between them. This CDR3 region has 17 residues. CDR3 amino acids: CASSLDRPSSYNSPLHF. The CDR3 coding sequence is TGTGCCAGCAGTCTTGACAGACCGAGCTCCTATAATTCACCCCTCCACTTT.

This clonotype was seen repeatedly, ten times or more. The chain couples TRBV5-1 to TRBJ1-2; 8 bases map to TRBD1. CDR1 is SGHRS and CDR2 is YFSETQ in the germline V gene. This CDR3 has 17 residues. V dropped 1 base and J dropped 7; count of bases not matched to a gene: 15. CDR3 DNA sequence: TGCGCCAGCAGCTTGATACCCCGATTCGACAGGGGCGGTGGCTACACCTTC. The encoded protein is CASSLIPRFDRGGGYTF.

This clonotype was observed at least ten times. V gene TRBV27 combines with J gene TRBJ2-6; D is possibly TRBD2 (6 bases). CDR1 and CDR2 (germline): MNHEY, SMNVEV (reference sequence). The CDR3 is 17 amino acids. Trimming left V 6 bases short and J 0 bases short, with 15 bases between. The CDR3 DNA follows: TGTGCCAGCAGACCGGGACGGGGGAGCTCTGGGGCCAACGTCCTGACTTTC. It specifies CASRPGRGSSGANVLTF.

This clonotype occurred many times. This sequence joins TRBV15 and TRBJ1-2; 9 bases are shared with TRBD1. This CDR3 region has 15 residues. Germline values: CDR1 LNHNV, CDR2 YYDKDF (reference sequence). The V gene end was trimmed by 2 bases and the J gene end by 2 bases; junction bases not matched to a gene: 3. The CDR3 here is CATSRFTGGNYGYTF. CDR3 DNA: TGTGCCACCAGCAGATTTACAGGGGGCAACTATGGCTACACCTTC.

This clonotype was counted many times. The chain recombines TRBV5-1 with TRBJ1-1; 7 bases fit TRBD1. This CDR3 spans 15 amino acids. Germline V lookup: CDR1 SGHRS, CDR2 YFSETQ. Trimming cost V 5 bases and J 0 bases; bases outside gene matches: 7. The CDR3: CASRSQGDMNTEAFF. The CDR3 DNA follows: TGCGCCAGCAGGTCCCAGGGGGACATGAACACTGAAGCTTTCTTT. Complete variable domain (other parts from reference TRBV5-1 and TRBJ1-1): KAGVTQTPRYLIKTRGQQVTLSCSPISGHRSVSWYQQTPGQGLQFLFEYFSETQRNKGNFPGRFSGRQFSNSRSEMNVSTLELGDSALYLCASRSQGDMNTEAFFGQGTRLTVV.

The DNA of the CDR3 is TGCGCCAGCAGCCTAACCTCGACAGGGGAGCCCCAGCATTTT. It translates to CASSLTSTGEPQHF. V is TRBV5-1 and J is TRBJ1-5, with 8 positions matching TRBD1. Germline values: CDR1 SGHRS, CDR2 YFSETQ. This CDR3 has 14 amino acids. The trim removed 4 bases at V and 8 bases at J, leaving 8 bases unmatched.

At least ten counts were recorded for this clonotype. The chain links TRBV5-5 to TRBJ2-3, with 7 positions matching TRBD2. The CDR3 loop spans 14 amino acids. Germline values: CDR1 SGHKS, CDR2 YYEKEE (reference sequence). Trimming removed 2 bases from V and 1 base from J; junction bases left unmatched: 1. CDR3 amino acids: CASSLAGRTDTQYF. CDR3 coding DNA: TGTGCCAGCAGCTTAGCGGGGCGCACAGATACGCAGTATTTT.

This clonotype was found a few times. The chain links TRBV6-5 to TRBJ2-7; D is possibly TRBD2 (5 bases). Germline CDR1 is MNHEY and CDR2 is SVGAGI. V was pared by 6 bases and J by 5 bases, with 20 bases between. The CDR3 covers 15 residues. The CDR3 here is CASRSEGRGINEQYV. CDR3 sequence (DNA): TGTGCCAGCAGGTCCGAGGGCCGAGGGATAAACGAGCAGTACGTC.

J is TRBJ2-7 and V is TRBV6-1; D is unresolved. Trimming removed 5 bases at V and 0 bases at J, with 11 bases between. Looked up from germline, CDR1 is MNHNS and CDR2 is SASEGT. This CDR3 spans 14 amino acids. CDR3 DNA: TGTGCCAGCAGTCAGACATACAGCTCCTACGAGCAGTACGTC. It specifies CASSQTYSSYEQYV.

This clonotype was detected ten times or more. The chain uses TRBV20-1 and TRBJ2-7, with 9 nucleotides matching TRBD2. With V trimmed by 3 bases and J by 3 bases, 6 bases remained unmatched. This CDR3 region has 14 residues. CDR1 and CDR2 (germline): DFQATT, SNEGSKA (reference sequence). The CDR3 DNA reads TGCAGTGCTAGGCTCGGGACTAGCAACTACGAGCAGTACTTC. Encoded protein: CSARLGTSNYEQYF.

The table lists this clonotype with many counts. This CDR3 is CASTPTAYQETQYF. CDR3 DNA sequence: TGTGCCAGCACCCCGACAGCGTACCAAGAGACCCAGTACTTC. V is TRBV7-9 and J is TRBJ2-5; D is possibly TRBD1 (5 bases). Trimming took 7 bases from V and 0 from J, leaving 12 bases between them. This CDR3 is 14 amino acids long. CDR1 SEHNR and CDR2 FQNEAQ come from the germline V gene (reference sequence).

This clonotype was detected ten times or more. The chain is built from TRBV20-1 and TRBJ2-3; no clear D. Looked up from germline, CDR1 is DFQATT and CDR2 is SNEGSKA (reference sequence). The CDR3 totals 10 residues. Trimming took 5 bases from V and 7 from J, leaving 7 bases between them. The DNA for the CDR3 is TGCAGTGCTGGGGTTTATACGCAGTATTTT. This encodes CSAGVYTQYF.

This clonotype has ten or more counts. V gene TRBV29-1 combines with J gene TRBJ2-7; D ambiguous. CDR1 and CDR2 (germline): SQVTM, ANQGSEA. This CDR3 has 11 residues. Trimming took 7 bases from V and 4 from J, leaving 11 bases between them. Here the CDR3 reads CSGRDSYEQYF. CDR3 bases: TGCAGCGGGAGAGACTCATACGAGCAGTACTTC.

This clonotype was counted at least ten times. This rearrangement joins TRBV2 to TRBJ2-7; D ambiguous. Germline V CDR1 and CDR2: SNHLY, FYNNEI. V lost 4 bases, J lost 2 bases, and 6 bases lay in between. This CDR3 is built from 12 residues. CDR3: CASSGPPYEQYF. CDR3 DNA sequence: TGTGCCAGCAGTGGACCCCCCTACGAGCAGTACTTC.

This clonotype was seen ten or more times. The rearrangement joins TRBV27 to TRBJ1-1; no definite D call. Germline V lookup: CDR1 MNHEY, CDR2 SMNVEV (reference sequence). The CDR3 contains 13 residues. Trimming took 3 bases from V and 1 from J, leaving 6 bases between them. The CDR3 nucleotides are TGTGCCAGCAGTTTCTACCCGAACACTGAAGCTTTCTTT. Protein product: CASSFYPNTEAFF.

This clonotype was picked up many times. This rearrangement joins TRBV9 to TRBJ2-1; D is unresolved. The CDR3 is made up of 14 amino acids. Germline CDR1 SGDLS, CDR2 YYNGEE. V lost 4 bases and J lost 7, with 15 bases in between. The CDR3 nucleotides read TGTGCCAGCAGCCCTTCGCAGGAATATAATGAGCAGTTCTTC. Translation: CASSPSQEYNEQFF.

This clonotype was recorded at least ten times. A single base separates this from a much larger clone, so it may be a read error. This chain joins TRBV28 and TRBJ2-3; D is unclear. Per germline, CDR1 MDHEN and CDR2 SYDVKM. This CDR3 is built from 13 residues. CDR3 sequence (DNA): TGTGTCAGCAGCGCTGACTTCACAGATACGCAGTATTTT. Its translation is CVSSADFTDTQYF.

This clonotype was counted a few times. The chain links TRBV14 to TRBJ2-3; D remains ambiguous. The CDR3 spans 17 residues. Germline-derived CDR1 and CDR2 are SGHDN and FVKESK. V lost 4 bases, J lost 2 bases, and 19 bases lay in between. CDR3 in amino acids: CASSPSHGPRFTDTQYF. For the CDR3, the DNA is TGTGCCAGCAGCCCATCCCACGGCCCCCGCTTCACAGATACGCAGTATTTT.

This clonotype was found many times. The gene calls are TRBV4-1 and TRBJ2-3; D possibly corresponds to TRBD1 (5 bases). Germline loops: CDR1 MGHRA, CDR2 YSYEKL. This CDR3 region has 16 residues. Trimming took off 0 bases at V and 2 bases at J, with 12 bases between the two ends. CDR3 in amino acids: CASSQESAGLTDTQYF. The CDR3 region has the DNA TGCGCCAGCAGCCAAGAGTCGGCAGGGCTCACAGATACGCAGTATTTT.

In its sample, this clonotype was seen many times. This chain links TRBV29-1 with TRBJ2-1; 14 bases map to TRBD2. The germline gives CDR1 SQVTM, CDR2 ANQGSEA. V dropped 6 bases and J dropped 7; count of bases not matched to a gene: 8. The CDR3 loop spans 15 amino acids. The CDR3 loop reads CSVLGLAGERNEQFF. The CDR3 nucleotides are TGCAGCGTCCTGGGACTAGCGGGAGAGCGAAATGAGCAGTTCTTC.

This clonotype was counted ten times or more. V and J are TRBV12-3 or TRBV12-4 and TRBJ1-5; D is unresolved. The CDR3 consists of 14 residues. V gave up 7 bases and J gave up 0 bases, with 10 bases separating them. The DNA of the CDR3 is TGTGCCAGCACCATCAACTATAGCAATCAGCCCCAGCATTTT. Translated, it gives CASTINYSNQPQHF.